The subject of this entry is one T cell receptor (beta chain). V lost 6 bases to trimming and J lost 0 bases, with 15 bases between them. There are 16 residues in the CDR3. Looked up from germline, CDR1 is MNHEY and CDR2 is SMNVEV (reference sequence). The assay was immunoSEQ multiplex PCR, and TCRdb's table has in-frame clones only and misses some. This sample yields 250,000 to 300,000 clones, of which approximately 85% are seen a single time; 1.5% to 2% belongs to the top ten. This entry belongs to a study of blood T cell repertoires in COVID-19. Sequenced: PBMCs or T cells enriched from blood (not recorded which). The genes are TRBV27 and TRBJ2-1; D is possibly TRBD2 (6 bases). The source is a woman aged 45 to 65 who had recovered from COVID-19. CDR3 coding DNA: TGTGCCAGCAGGAGAGCTAGCGCAACCTCCTACAATGAGCAGTTCTTC. This translates into CASRRASATSYNEQFF.